This entry describes one T cell receptor beta chain. Per the original data handling: From reference gene primer amplification, estimates of nucleated cell counts were derived. Sequenced by immunoSEQ multiplex PCR; TCRdb stores in-frame clones only, minus some. The D gene and trimming were derived from the DNA, and the V and J assignments and clone size from that table. The sample includes around 300,000 clones, 91% of them seen just once. This specimen comes from a study of blood T cell repertoires in COVID-19. Study at large: Spain, Italy and the United States supplied samples that represented acute and convalescent COVID-19. From T cells, B-cell-depleted T cells, or PBMCs came the material, which was cDNA or gDNA.

The origin of this receptor is a woman aged 25-40 years with COVID-19, enrolled during active disease. Input material: peripheral blood.

CDR3 amino acids: CASSTGTRRTDTQYF. The CDR3 bases are TGTGCCAGTAGTACAGGGACTAGGCGAACAGATACGCAGTATTTT. The chain uses TRBV19 and TRBJ2-3; 8 bases agree with TRBD2. There are 15 residues in the CDR3. The V and J ends lost 4 bases and 3 bases, in that order; junction bases with no gene match: 6. Germline lookup yields CDR1 LNHDA and CDR2 SQIVND (reference sequence).